This TCR beta chain was observed in a study of blood T cell repertoires in COVID-19. The V gene lost 2 bases and the J gene lost 3 bases, with 11 bases spanning the gap. Germline values: CDR1 LGHNA, CDR2 YSLEER. The CDR3 runs to 16 residues. Here immunoSEQ multiplex PCR was the method, and the copy in TCRdb shows in-frame clones only, minus some. The table shows around 330,000 clones, with about 87% occurring only once. Participants were placed into cohorts based on the clinical history they reported. The sequenced material came from PBMCs or T cells enriched from blood (not recorded which). J is TRBJ1-6 and V is TRBV4-3; D is uncertain. The sequence derives from a young woman who had recovered from COVID-19. DNA of the CDR3: TGCGCCAGCAGCCAATCTCTGAACTTCTATAATTCACCCCTCCACTTT. It specifies CASSQSLNFYNSPLHF.